Following are 8 T cell receptor beta chains from one sample sequenced in a study of shared clonotypes between healthy human individuals. Some clones are missing from TCRdb's copy, which holds only in-frame ones; the method was immunoSEQ multiplex PCR. The data show a few million clones, just over 90% seen once. Sequenced material: naive CD4+ T cells from PBMCs. Subset described: CD45RA+ positively selected. The receptor source for this set is a young man in good health. Some clones in this sample may be carry-over from other donors' samples.

A single count supports this clone. CDR3 loop: CASSSGALTDYGYTF. The CDR3 coding sequence is TGTGCCAGCTCGTCAGGGGCCTTAACCGACTATGGCTACACCTTC. The chain carries TRBV18 and TRBJ1-2; the D gene is possibly TRBD1 (6 bases). V gave up 6 bases and J gave up 3 bases, with 17 bases separating them. This CDR3 contains 15 residues. Germline V lookup: CDR1 KGHSH, CDR2 LQKENI.

The chain employs TRBV2 and TRBJ2-2, with 13 bases identical to TRBD2. V trimming: 8 bases; J trimming: 4 bases; junction bases outside the gene matches: 4. The CDR3 runs 15 residues. Germline V lookup: CDR1 SNHLY, CDR2 FYNNEI. The CDR3: CASRRLAGGTGELFF. The CDR3 bases are TGTGCCAGCCGGAGACTAGCGGGAGGCACCGGGGAGCTGTTTTTT.

Note on this clone: The same CDR3 is also encoded by other DNA sequences in this sample. The V and J genes are TRBV28 and TRBJ1-5, with TRBD1 matching over 8 bases. CDR3 length: 14 residues. Germline-derived CDR1 and CDR2 are MDHEN and SYDVKM. V was clipped by 5 bases and J by 5 bases; unmatched bases: 5. CDR3 protein: CASSTGQGHQPQHF. The CDR3 DNA sequence: TGTGCCAGCAGTACCGGACAGGGTCATCAGCCCCAGCATTTT. The variable domain in full, with the rest retrieved from reference TRBV28 and TRBJ1-5, is DVKVTQSSRYLVKRTGEKVFLECVQDMDHENMFWYRQDPGLGLRLIYFSYDVKMKEKGDIPEGYSVSREKKERFSLILESASTNQTSMYLCASSTGQGHQPQHFGDGTRLSIL.

This sequence joins TRBV7-9 and TRBJ2-3; 8 nucleotides line up with TRBD1. The CDR3 has 15 residues. Germline CDR1 and CDR2: SEHNR and FQNEAQ (reference sequence). The junction had 7 bases not matched to a gene; V was cut back by 4 bases and J by 4 bases. The CDR3 bases are TGTGCCAGCAGCTCCCGGACAGGGACGGCAGATACGCAGTATTTT. Translated: CASSSRTGTADTQYF.

The V gene is TRBV11-3, the J gene TRBJ2-5; D call uncertain. The CDR3 consists of 16 residues. V lost 0 bases and J lost 1, with 12 bases in between. CDR1 is SGHNT and CDR2 is YENEEA in the germline V gene. CDR3 in DNA: TGTGCCAGCAGCTTAGATCGGACGGCTGTCCAAGAGACCCAGTACTTC. Protein sequence: CASSLDRTAVQETQYF. The full variable domain, its missing parts supplied by reference TRBV11-3 and TRBJ2-5, is EAGVVQSPRYKIIEKKQPVAFWCNPISGHNTLYWYLQNLGQGPELLIRYENEEAVDDSQLPKDRFSAERLKGVDSTLKIQPAELGDSAVYLCASSLDRTAVQETQYFGPGTRLLVL.

This clone came up once. V and J are TRBV7-9 and TRBJ2-1, with D possibly matching TRBD2 (6 bases). Germline loops: CDR1 SEHNR, CDR2 FQNEAQ (reference sequence). Trimming removed 3 bases from V and 3 bases from J, with 15 bases in between. This CDR3 is 16 amino acids long. The CDR3 loop reads CASSFVTGENYNEQFF. The CDR3 bases are TGTGCCAGCAGCTTCGTAACGGGGGAGAACTACAATGAGCAGTTCTTC.

V gene TRBV9 combines with J gene TRBJ2-3, with D possibly matching TRBD2 (7 bases). V was trimmed by 2 bases and J by 0 bases, leaving 16 bases between them. Germline V gene sequence: CDR1 SGDLS, CDR2 YYNGEE. The CDR3 extends over 17 amino acids. CDR3 loop: CASSVGGLAASTDTQYF. The CDR3 bases are TGTGCCAGCAGCGTGGGGGGGCTAGCGGCAAGCACAGATACGCAGTATTTT.

The rearrangement joins TRBV27 to TRBJ1-5; 7 bases map to TRBD1. The CDR3 is 14 residues long. CDR1 and CDR2 (germline): MNHEY, SMNVEV (reference sequence). Germline trimming cut 4 bases from V and 6 bases from J; bases unmatched to any gene: 6. The DNA of the CDR3 is TGTGCCAGCAGTTCTACAGGGGCGGGTCAGCCCCAGCATTTT. Protein: CASSSTGAGQPQHF.